In this sample, the clone carrying this T cell receptor (beta chain) turned up many times. This record belongs to a study of T cells in Graves' hyperthyroidism and ophthalmopathy. TCR beta CDR3 region amplification was performed from RNA transcripts. HTBI primers were the set used in a first-round RT-PCR of the TCR CDR3. TCRdb ran MiXCR on the multiplex PCR reads and lists one entry per CDR3 protein. The sample contains hundreds of thousands of distinct CDR3 sequences, 14% of which appear only once. This CDR3 is built from 16 residues. The germline V gene has CDR1 MNHNS and CDR2 SASEGT. The J segment lost 8 bases and the V segment lost 5 bases, leaving 15 bases of the junction unmatched.

The sample consisted of blood. The receptor was isolated from a woman in her late teens or twenties with Graves' hyperthyroidism. J is TRBJ2-1 and V is TRBV6-1; 7 nucleotides agree with TRBD2. The DNA for the CDR3 is TGTGCCAGCAGTTTCCTTGGCGGGAGCTCTATCGATGAGCAGTTCTTC. Protein sequence: CASSFLGGSSIDEQFF.